The 22 T cell receptor beta chains reported below all come from one sample, sequenced in a study of early T cells in non-severe SARS-CoV-2 infection. Each CDR3 protein gets one entry after TCRdb re-called the 5' RACE reads with MiXCR. This repertoire shows tens of thousands of distinct CDR3 sequences, about 5.2% found once; its top ten account for approximately 5.1%. The specimen comprised whole blood, sampled at baseline. These receptors were collected from an adult who was a healthcare worker with PCR-confirmed SARS-CoV-2 infection or an uninfected control (not recorded which).

This clonotype has a count of ten or more. The CDR3 coding sequence is TGTGCCAGCAGTTTATCACCGGGGGCTGGAAACACCATATATTTT. Translation: CASSLSPGAGNTIYF. This sequence joins TRBV6-5 and TRBJ1-3; possible D gene TRBD1, 5 bases. CDR1 and CDR2 (germline): MNHEY, SVGAGI. The CDR3 has 15 amino acids. The V end was cut by 4 bases, the J end by 2 bases, with 12 bases between.

This rearrangement joins TRBV28 to TRBJ2-4; 10 bases agree with TRBD2. Germline V gene lookup returns CDR1 MDHEN and CDR2 SYDVKM. The junction had 14 bases not matched to a gene; V was cut back by 7 bases and J by 5 bases. The CDR3 has 17 residues. The CDR3 here is CASIGGSGRARENIQYF. The DNA for the CDR3 is TGTGCCAGCATCGGGGGGAGCGGGAGGGCCAGAGAAAACATTCAGTACTTC.

This clonotype came up many times. V and J are TRBV3-1 and TRBJ1-4; possibly TRBD1 for D (6 bases). This CDR3 has 20 residues. The germline CDR1 and CDR2 sequences are LGHDT and YNNKEL (reference sequence). V lost 0 bases to trimming and J lost 0 bases, with 20 bases between them. CDR3 nucleotides: TGTGCCAGCAGCCAAGACCGCCGGGGGGGCAGGGCCCCAACTAATGAAAAACTGTTTTTT. Protein sequence: CASSQDRRGGRAPTNEKLFF.

This clonotype was picked up many times. The chain links TRBV6-6 to TRBJ2-1, with D possibly TRBD2 on 6 matching bases. The length of the CDR3 is 12 residues. The germline CDR1 and CDR2 sequences are MNHNY and SVGAGI (reference sequence). V gave up 2 bases and J gave up 14 bases, with 13 bases separating them. The CDR3: CASSYGRDSEFF. For the CDR3, the DNA is TGTGCCAGCAGTTACGGCCGGGACTCAGAGTTCTTC.

At least ten counts were recorded for this clonotype. The CDR3 is CASSYLGPNQPQHF. In nucleotides, the CDR3 is TGTGCCAGCAGTTACTTGGGACCCAATCAGCCCCAGCATTTT. V gene TRBV6-6 combines with J gene TRBJ1-5, with a weak D call TRBD1 (5 bases). With 1 base removed from V and 3 bases from J, the gap between germline ends came to 7 bases. This CDR3 is built from 14 residues. Germline loops: CDR1 MNHNY, CDR2 SVGAGI (reference sequence).

This chain joins TRBV2 and TRBJ2-3; 12 positions match TRBD2. Germline V gives CDR1 SNHLY, CDR2 FYNNEI. The junction had 4 bases not matched to a gene; V was cut back by 6 bases and J by 6 bases. This CDR3 is 14 amino acids long. CDR3 sequence: CASRGLAGRDTQYF. CDR3 nucleotides: TGTGCCAGCAGAGGACTAGCGGGAAGGGATACGCAGTATTTT.

This clonotype has only a few counts. This rearrangement joins TRBV27 to TRBJ2-3; 10 bases line up with TRBD2. V was clipped by 1 base and J by 4 bases; unmatched bases: 11. Germline-derived CDR1 and CDR2 are MNHEY and SMNVEV (reference sequence). The CDR3 is made up of 18 amino acids. CDR3 amino acids: CASSLYIGLAGAADTQYF. The DNA for the CDR3 is TGTGCCAGCAGTTTATATATAGGGCTAGCGGGAGCGGCAGATACGCAGTATTTT.

Comments on this clonotype: A much larger clone differs from this one at a single base, so this may be a read error. The chain employs TRBV20-1 and TRBJ2-2, with TRBD2 matching over 8 bases. CDR1 DFQATT and CDR2 SNEGSKA come from the germline V gene (reference sequence). J lost 5 bases, V lost 5 bases, and 7 bases had no gene match. The CDR3 is 14 amino acids. For the CDR3, the DNA is TGCAGTGCTGGACTAACGGGAGGGACCGGGGAGCTGTTTTTT. This encodes CSAGLTGGTGELFF.

This clonotype was detected ten times or more. CDR3 bases: TGTGCCAGTAGCCTATCATCCGGGAGGCTGACCGAGTACTTC. Translation gives CASSLSSGRLTEYF. The rearrangement joins TRBV19 to TRBJ2-7; 7 bases fit TRBD2. The CDR3 extends over 14 amino acids. V gave up 6 bases and J gave up 11 bases; unmatched junction bases: 16. Germline CDR1 and CDR2: LNHDA and SQIVND (reference sequence).

This clonotype was detected ten times or more. The gene calls are TRBV28 and TRBJ2-7, with D tentatively TRBD1 (5 bases). Trimming removed 5 bases at V and 3 bases at J, with 14 bases between. Germline lookup yields CDR1 MDHEN and CDR2 SYDVKM. This CDR3 contains 14 residues. This CDR3 reads CASSLEQDLYEQYF. DNA of the CDR3: TGTGCCAGCAGTCTGGAACAGGATCTCTACGAGCAGTACTTC.

This clonotype was seen only a few times. The chain couples TRBV29-1 to TRBJ2-7; 10 bases are shared with TRBD1. The junction had 4 bases not matched to a gene; V was cut back by 7 bases and J by 7 bases. This CDR3 is 11 amino acids long. Germline CDR1 and CDR2: SQVTM and ANQGSEA. CDR3 loop: CSAWTGGEQYF. CDR3 sequence (DNA): TGCAGCGCCTGGACAGGGGGGGAGCAGTACTTC.

This clonotype showed up many times. The chain is built from TRBV29-1 and TRBJ1-1; a possible D gene is TRBD1 (6 bases). The length of the CDR3 is 12 residues. The V gene's germline CDR1 is SQVTM and CDR2 ANQGSEA. V lost 5 bases and J 1 base, leaving 8 bases between the germline ends. The CDR3 DNA is TGCAGCGTTCGACAGGCGAACACTGAAGCTTTCTTT. Translation: CSVRQANTEAFF.

This clonotype was found many times. The chain recombines TRBV25-1 with TRBJ2-1; 10 bases line up with TRBD1. The trim removed 4 bases at V and 6 bases at J, leaving 6 bases unmatched. The CDR3 is made up of 15 amino acids. Germline-derived CDR1 and CDR2 are MGHDK and SYGVNS. CDR3 bases: TGTGCCAGCAGTGCTTCCCGGGACAGGGGCAATGAGCAGTTCTTC. Protein sequence: CASSASRDRGNEQFF.

This clonotype was picked up many times. The V call is TRBV5-1, the J call TRBJ2-3; a possible D gene is TRBD1 (5 bases). Germline values: CDR1 SGHRS, CDR2 YFSETQ. Deletions cut 4 bases from V and 6 bases from J, with 18 bases between. The CDR3 is made up of 15 amino acids. CDR3 residues: CASSLTGAERDTQYF. Here the CDR3 DNA reads TGCGCCAGCAGCCTCACTGGGGCTGAACGGGATACGCAGTATTTT.

Worth noting for this clonotype: A clone one base away is much larger, so this may be a read error. The rearrangement uses TRBV5-1 and TRBJ2-2; 8 bases are a match to TRBD1. The CDR3 totals 17 residues. Germline lookup yields CDR1 SGHRS and CDR2 YFSETQ. In DNA, the CDR3 is TGCGTCAGCAGCTTGGACCAGGGGGCGCTAAGCACCGGGGAGCTGTTTTTT. Residues: CVSSLDQGALSTGELFF. Together with reference TRBV5-1 and TRBJ2-2, the CDR3 gives the full variable domain: KAGVTQTPRYLIKTRGQQVTLSCSPISGHRSVSWYQQTPGQGLQFLFEYFSETQRNKGNFPGRFSGRQFSNSRSEMNVSTLELGDSALYLCVSSLDQGALSTGELFFGEGSRLTVL.

This clonotype was picked up a small number of times. This may be a read error: a much more frequent sequence differs by one nucleotide. The rearrangement joins TRBV20-1 to TRBJ2-3; TRBD2 is a possible D gene (5 bases). This CDR3 has 12 amino acids. Germline V gene sequence: CDR1 DFQATT, CDR2 SNEGSKA (reference sequence). The CDR3, as DNA: TGCAGTGCCCCACCGACGGGATATACGCGGTATTTT. It specifies CSAPPTGYTRYF.

This clonotype was seen repeatedly, ten times or more. V and J are TRBV7-6 and TRBJ2-4, with D perhaps matching TRBD1 (5 bases). CDR1 and CDR2 (germline): SGHVS, FNYEAQ. V was shortened by 4 bases and J by 6 bases, with 13 bases between the two germline ends. This CDR3 has 14 amino acids. In nucleotides, the CDR3 is TGTGCCAGCAGCTCCAAGCTTGGGGCAAACATTCAGTACTTC. The encoded protein is CASSSKLGANIQYF. Filled out from reference TRBV7-6 and TRBJ2-4, the complete variable domain reads GAGVSQSPRYKVTKRGQDVALRCDPISGHVSLYWYRQALGQGPEFLTYFNYEAQQDKSGLPNDRFSAERPEGSISTLTIQRTEQRDSAMYRCASSSKLGANIQYFGAGTRLSVL.

The table lists this clonotype with many counts. J is TRBJ2-2 and V is TRBV20-1, with 13 bases matching TRBD2. CDR3 length: 15 amino acids. Germline values: CDR1 DFQATT, CDR2 SNEGSKA (reference sequence). After removal of 5 bases from V and 4 bases from J, the junction contained 4 bases not matched to a gene. CDR3 residues: CSALRTSGSTGELFF. CDR3 nucleotides: TGCAGTGCTCTTAGGACTAGCGGGAGCACCGGGGAGCTGTTTTTT.

In its sample, this clonotype was seen many times. The CDR3 is CASSLGGQGQETQYF. DNA of the CDR3: TGTGCCAGCAGCTTAGGGGGACAGGGTCAAGAGACCCAGTACTTC. The rearrangement links TRBV7-2 to TRBJ2-5, with TRBD1 identical over 9 bases. J lost 2 bases, V lost 1 base, and 2 bases had no gene match. The CDR3 contains 15 residues. The germline V gene has CDR1 SGHTA and CDR2 FQGNSA.

The chain is built from TRBV28 and TRBJ2-1; a weak D match, TRBD2 (5 bases). The CDR3 length is 17 residues. With 5 bases removed from V and 0 bases from J, the gap between germline ends came to 17 bases. In germline, CDR1 is MDHEN, CDR2 SYDVKM. The CDR3 is CASSPLWRAFSYNEQFF. Written as DNA, the CDR3 is TGTGCCAGCAGTCCCCTTTGGCGGGCGTTCTCCTACAATGAGCAGTTCTTC.

This clonotype appeared once. The rearrangement uses TRBV10-2 and TRBJ2-7, with D possibly matching TRBD2 (6 bases). Between the trimmed V and J ends, which lost 10 bases and 4 bases, there was a span of 17 bases. Germline-derived CDR1 and CDR2 are WSHSY and SAAADI. This CDR3 region has 13 residues. Written as DNA, the CDR3 is TGCGCCACCACAGTGGGAGGCCCATACGAGCAGTACTTC. This translates into CATTVGGPYEQYF.

This clonotype was seen ten or more times. The rearrangement links TRBV20-1 to TRBJ1-5; weak D call: TRBD1 (5 bases). Trimming pared 0 bases from V and 6 bases from J, leaving 12 bases between. CDR1 is DFQATT and CDR2 is SNEGSKA in the germline V gene (reference sequence). CDR3 length: 14 amino acids. In DNA, the CDR3 is TGCAGTGCTAGAGATCGCCAGGGAGGTCAGCCCCAGCATTTT. Its translation is CSARDRQGGQPQHF.